Listed here are 14 T cell receptor beta chains from one sample, sequenced in a study of T cells in Graves' hyperthyroidism and ophthalmopathy. Amplified TCR beta CDR3 regions came from RNA transcripts. During a first-round RT-PCR of the TCR CDR3, the HTBI primer set was used. A single record per CDR3 protein comes from TCRdb applying MiXCR to the multiplex PCR reads. The sample includes more than 150,000 distinct CDR3 sequences, 15% to 20% of them seen just once. Sequencing was done on a sample of blood. The receptors derive from a woman in her forties or fifties with Graves' hyperthyroidism.

This clonotype was recorded many times. CDR3 sequence (DNA): TGTGCCAGCAGCTTATCGGGGGGGCTCACAGATACGCAGTATTTT. This codes for CASSLSGGLTDTQYF. The chain carries TRBV7-3 and TRBJ2-3, with 8 bases matching TRBD2. The germline V gene has CDR1 SGHTA and CDR2 FQGTGA. V dropped 2 bases and J dropped 2; count of bases not matched to a gene: 3. The CDR3 is 15 residues long.

This clonotype has at least ten counts. The V and J genes are TRBV18 and TRBJ1-1; 11 bases fit TRBD1. CDR1 and CDR2 from the germline V gene are KGHSH and LQKENI. This CDR3 contains 16 residues. V lost 6 bases, J lost 5 bases, and 11 bases stayed unmatched. The CDR3, as DNA: TGTGCCAGCTCCCCCCGGACAGGGGGCGGTGGAACTGAAGCTTTCTTT. It translates to CASSPRTGGGGTEAFF.

This clonotype was counted at least ten times. The V gene is TRBV20-1, the J gene TRBJ2-1; maybe TRBD2 (5 bases). The CDR3 totals 12 residues. V was trimmed by 0 bases and J by 7 bases, leaving 7 bases between them. Germline lookup yields CDR1 DFQATT and CDR2 SNEGSKA (reference sequence). The CDR3 loop is CSARDRGNEQFF. The CDR3 DNA is TGCAGTGCTAGAGATCGGGGTAATGAGCAGTTCTTC.

This clonotype was counted ten times or more. The gene calls are TRBV7-2 and TRBJ2-3; D is perhaps TRBD2 (5 bases). With 1 base removed from V and 4 bases from J, the gap between germline ends came to 9 bases. This CDR3 has 14 amino acids. CDR1 is SGHTA and CDR2 is FQGNSA in the germline V gene. CDR3 bases: TGTGCCAGCAGCTTAGTACTAGTGGCAGATACGCAGTATTTT. Protein: CASSLVLVADTQYF.

In its sample, this clonotype was seen many times. The chain couples TRBV28 to TRBJ2-5; TRBD2 matches at 12 bases. The germline V gene has CDR1 MDHEN and CDR2 SYDVKM. V was clipped by 2 bases and J by 2 bases; unmatched bases: 0. The CDR3 is made up of 15 amino acids. CDR3 bases: TGTGCCAGCAGTTTACTAGCGGGGGGGCAAGAGACCCAGTACTTC. Encoded protein: CASSLLAGGQETQYF. Looking up the rest from reference TRBV28 and TRBJ2-5 gives the full variable domain: DVKVTQSSRYLVKRTGEKVFLECVQDMDHENMFWYRQDPGLGLRLIYFSYDVKMKEKGDIPEGYSVSREKKERFSLILESASTNQTSMYLCASSLLAGGQETQYFGPGTRLLVL.

This clonotype occurred a few times. The J gene is TRBJ2-1, the V gene TRBV5-1; 10 bases map to TRBD1. The CDR3 has 14 amino acids. The V and J ends lost 1 base and 6 bases, in that order; junction bases with no gene match: 1. The V gene's germline CDR1 is SGHRS and CDR2 YFSETQ. The CDR3 region is CASSLRTGGNEQFF. DNA for the CDR3: TGCGCCAGCAGCTTGAGGACAGGGGGCAATGAGCAGTTCTTC. Full variable domain (remainder filled in from reference TRBV5-1 and TRBJ2-1): KAGVTQTPRYLIKTRGQQVTLSCSPISGHRSVSWYQQTPGQGLQFLFEYFSETQRNKGNFPGRFSGRQFSNSRSEMNVSTLELGDSALYLCASSLRTGGNEQFFGPGTRLTVL.

This clonotype was counted at least ten times. This chain connects TRBV6-1 to TRBJ1-6; the D is unclear. Germline V gives CDR1 MNHNS, CDR2 SASEGT. V gave up 5 bases and J gave up 14 bases, with 10 bases separating them. The CDR3 extends over 11 amino acids. CDR3 in DNA: TGTGCCAGCAGTTATGAGCAGGCCCTCCACTTT. Encoded protein: CASSYEQALHF.

This clonotype has ten or more counts. This sequence joins TRBV3-1 and TRBJ1-5; no reliable D call. Germline V gene sequence: CDR1 LGHDT, CDR2 YNNKEL (reference sequence). V lost 1 base and J 0 bases, leaving 4 bases between the germline ends. There are 14 residues in the CDR3. This CDR3 is CASSQADSNQPQHF. CDR3 nucleotides: TGTGCCAGCAGCCAAGCAGATAGCAATCAGCCCCAGCATTTT.

The V and J genes are TRBV6-1 and TRBJ1-1, with D perhaps TRBD1 (6 bases). The CDR3 consists of 13 residues. Trimming cost V 5 bases and J 11 bases, with 18 bases left between them. Per the germline V gene, CDR1 is MNHNS and CDR2 is SASEGT. DNA for the CDR3: TGTGCCAGCAGTCATACACAGGGCTGGTCGGCTTTCTTT. It translates to CASSHTQGWSAFF.

This clonotype was detected a few times. A much more abundant neighbour one base away suggests this may be a read error. The chain links TRBV7-9 to TRBJ2-5, with D possibly matching TRBD1 (5 bases). V gave up 5 bases and J gave up 2 bases, with 15 bases separating them. The CDR3 extends over 15 amino acids. CDR1 is SEHNR and CDR2 is FQNEAQ in the germline V gene (reference sequence). The DNA for the CDR3 is TGTGCCAGCAGCATAGTCGTGACAGAGCAAGAGACCCAGTACTTC. Its translation: CASSIVVTEQETQYF.

This clonotype was seen at least ten times. This rearrangement joins TRBV20-1 to TRBJ2-2; D is unresolved. The V gene's germline CDR1 is DFQATT and CDR2 SNEGSKA (reference sequence). This CDR3 contains 14 residues. Trimming stripped 1 base from V and 0 bases from J, with 6 bases between. The CDR3 region has the DNA TGCAGTGCTAGAGGCTTGCCGAACACCGGGGAGCTGTTTTTT. It yields the protein CSARGLPNTGELFF.

This clonotype came up many times. The chain carries TRBV12-3 or TRBV12-4 and TRBJ1-6; the D is unclear. With 4 bases removed from V and 7 bases from J, the gap between germline ends came to 8 bases. The CDR3 is 13 residues long. In DNA, the CDR3 is TGTGCCAGCAGTTCCAATCACAATTCACCCCTCCACTTT. It is translated as CASSSNHNSPLHF.

In its sample, this clonotype was seen many times. The rearrangement links TRBV28 to TRBJ1-1, with TRBD1 matching 7 bases. CDR1 and CDR2 (germline): MDHEN, SYDVKM. This CDR3 comprises 12 residues. Germline trimming cut 6 bases from V and 4 bases from J; bases unmatched to any gene: 2. The DNA of the CDR3 is TGTGCCAGCAGAGCAGGGGGCACTGAAGCTTTCTTT. Encoded protein: CASRAGGTEAFF.

In its sample, this clonotype was seen many times. The rearrangement joins TRBV29-1 to TRBJ1-2; D is ambiguous. Germline loops: CDR1 SQVTM, CDR2 ANQGSEA. V lost 4 bases and J 5 bases, leaving 8 bases between the germline ends. CDR3 size: 11 residues. The chain's CDR3 is CSVGLGYGYTF. CDR3 nucleotides: TGCAGCGTTGGATTGGGTTATGGCTACACCTTC. Using reference TRBV29-1 and TRBJ1-2 for the parts outside the CDR3, the full variable domain is SAVISQKPSRDICQRGTSLTIQCQVDSQVTMMFWYRQQPGQSLTLIATANQGSEATYESGFVIDKFPISRPNLTFSTLTVSNMSPEDSSIYLCSVGLGYGYTFGSGTRLTVV.